Shown below are 3 T cell receptor beta chains from a single sample sequenced in a study of cytomegalovirus exposure and HLA in healthy donors. The method was immunoSEQ multiplex PCR; TCRdb's version includes in-frame clones alone and lacks a portion of them. The sample includes roughly 330,000 clones, roughly 87% seen only once; the top ten take roughly 1.1%. The sequencing sample was made of PBMCs. The receptors here all came from a woman in her twenties or thirties in good health and CMV-seropositive.

The CDR3 here is CASSQDHSYEQYF. CDR3 nucleotide sequence: TGCGCCAGCAGCCAAGATCACAGCTACGAGCAGTACTTC. The V gene is TRBV4-3, the J gene TRBJ2-7; D not resolved. Trimming took off 0 bases at V and 3 bases at J, with 6 bases between the two ends. The germline V gene encodes CDR1 LGHNA and CDR2 YSLEER. The CDR3 has 13 amino acids.

The V call is TRBV5-4, the J call TRBJ1-3; 7 bases fit TRBD1. This CDR3 comprises 15 residues. With V trimmed by 6 bases and J by 2 bases, 8 bases remained unmatched. Germline V gene data show CDR1 as SGHNT and CDR2 as YYREEE (reference sequence). Written as DNA, the CDR3 is TGTGCCAGCAACAACAGGGGTTCTACTGGAAACACCATATATTTT. Protein sequence: CASNNRGSTGNTIYF.

This chain joins TRBV6-5 and TRBJ2-7; D is unclear. The CDR3 covers 11 residues. V lost 4 bases to trimming and J lost 7 bases, with 8 bases between them. In germline, CDR1 is MNHEY, CDR2 SVGAGI. CDR3 region: CASSSLWEQYF. CDR3 bases: TGTGCCAGCAGTTCTTTGTGGGAGCAGTACTTC.